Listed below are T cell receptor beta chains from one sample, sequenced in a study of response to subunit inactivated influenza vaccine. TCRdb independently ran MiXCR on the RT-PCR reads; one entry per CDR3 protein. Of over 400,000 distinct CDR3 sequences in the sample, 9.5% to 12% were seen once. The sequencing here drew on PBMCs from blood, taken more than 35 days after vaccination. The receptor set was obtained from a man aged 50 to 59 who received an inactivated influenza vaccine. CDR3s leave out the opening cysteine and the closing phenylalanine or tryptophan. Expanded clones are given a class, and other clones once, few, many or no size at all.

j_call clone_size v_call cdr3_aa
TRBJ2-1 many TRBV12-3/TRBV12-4 ASTPGGTSDPGLYNEQF
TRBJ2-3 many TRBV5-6 ASSWEDTQY
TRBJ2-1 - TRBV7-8 ASSLRPARSGGNGNEQF
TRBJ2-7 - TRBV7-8 ASSRRGEGLYEQY
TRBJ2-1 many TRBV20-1 SARGWTFNEQF
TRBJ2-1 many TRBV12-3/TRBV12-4 ASSFSGPPSGQF
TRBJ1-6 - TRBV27 ASSFSGEGYLPSNSPLH
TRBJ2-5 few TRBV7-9 ASSPTGGGQETQY
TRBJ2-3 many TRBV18 ASSPQDTQY
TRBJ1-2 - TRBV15 ATSRDLGYGYT
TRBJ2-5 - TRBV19 ASSSTRDRGTVTQY
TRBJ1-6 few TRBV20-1 SARAFRQENSPLH
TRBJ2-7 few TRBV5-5 ASSLGGAGRLYEQY
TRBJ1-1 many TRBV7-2 ASSLPWDRNTEAF
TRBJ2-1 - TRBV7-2 ASTLGTSYNEQF
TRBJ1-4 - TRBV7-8 ASSFYRTGANEKLF
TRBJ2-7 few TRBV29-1 SVRAKNEQY
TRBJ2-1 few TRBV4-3 ASSQFGGGSSYNEQF
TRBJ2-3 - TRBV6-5 ASSYSRTSLGTDTQY
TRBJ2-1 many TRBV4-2 ASSPDRDTEQF
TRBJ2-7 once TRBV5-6 ASSRNPGTAYEQY
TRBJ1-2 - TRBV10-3 AISEGFDYGYT
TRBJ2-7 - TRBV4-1 ASSQAGGQREQY
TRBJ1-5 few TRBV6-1 ASKDSMNQPQH
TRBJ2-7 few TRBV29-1 SVVTDLYEQY
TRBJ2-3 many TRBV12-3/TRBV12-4 ASSFTSGPADTQY
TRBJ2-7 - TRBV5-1 ASNLGTINYEQY
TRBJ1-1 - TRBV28 ASSSTRTGAYTEAF
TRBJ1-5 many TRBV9 ASSAQGLGNQPQH
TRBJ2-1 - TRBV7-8 ASRKHGGNNEQF
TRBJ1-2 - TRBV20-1 SANQGAYGYT
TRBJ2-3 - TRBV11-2 ASSLREFTDTQY
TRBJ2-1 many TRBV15 ATSPQPGGVSYNEQF
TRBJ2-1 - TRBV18 ASEFLAGKDNEQF
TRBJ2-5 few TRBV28 ASSSEHRETQY
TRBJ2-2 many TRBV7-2 ASSRYAGELF
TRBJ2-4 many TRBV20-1 SARTATGGVEAKNIQY